This T cell receptor (beta chain) was sequenced for a study of shared clonotypes between healthy human individuals. This CDR3 has 15 amino acids. Per the germline V gene, CDR1 is SGHVS and CDR2 is FQNEAQ. The trim removed 6 bases at V and 1 base at J, leaving 8 bases unmatched. TCRdb's copy holds only in-frame clones and misses some; the assay was immunoSEQ multiplex PCR. The profile covers 100,000 to 130,000 clones, with approximately 70% appearing a single time and approximately 23% taken by the ten largest. The chain employs TRBV7-8 and TRBJ2-7; 8 bases align to TRBD2. Sequencing input: memory CD8+ T cells sorted from blood. Subset described: CD45RO+ cells pooled with CCR7-negative TemRA cells. The receptor was isolated from a woman in her 30s in good health. The DNA of the CDR3 is TGTGCCAGCAGTTACGCCGGGACTAGTTCCTACGAGCAGTACTTC. It translates to CASSYAGTSSYEQYF. The full variable domain, rest sourced from reference TRBV7-8 and TRBJ2-7, is GAGVSQSPRYKVAKRGQDVALRCDPISGHVSLFWYQQALGQGPEFLTYFQNEAQLDKSGLPSDRFFAERPEGSVSTLKIQRTQQEDSAVYLCASSYAGTSSYEQYFGPGTRLTVT.